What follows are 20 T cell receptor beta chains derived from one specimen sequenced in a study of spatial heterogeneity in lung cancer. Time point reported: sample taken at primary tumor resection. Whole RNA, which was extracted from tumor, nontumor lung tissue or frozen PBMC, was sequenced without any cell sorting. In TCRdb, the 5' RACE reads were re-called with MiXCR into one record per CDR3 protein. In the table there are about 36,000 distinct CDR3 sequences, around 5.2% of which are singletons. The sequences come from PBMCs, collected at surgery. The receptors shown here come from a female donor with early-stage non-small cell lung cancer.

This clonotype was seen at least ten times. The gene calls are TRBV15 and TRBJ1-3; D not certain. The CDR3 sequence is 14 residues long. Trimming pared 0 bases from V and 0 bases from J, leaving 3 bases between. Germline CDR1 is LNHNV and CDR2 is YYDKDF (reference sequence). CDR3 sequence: CATSRDFSGNTIYF. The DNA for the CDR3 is TGTGCCACCAGCAGAGACTTCTCTGGAAACACCATATATTTT.

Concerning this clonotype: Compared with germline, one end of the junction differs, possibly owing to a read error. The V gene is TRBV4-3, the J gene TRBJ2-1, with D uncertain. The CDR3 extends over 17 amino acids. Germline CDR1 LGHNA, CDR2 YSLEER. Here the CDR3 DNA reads TGCGCCAGCAGCCAATTTCCCCACCCGAGCTCCTACAATGGGCAGTTCTTC. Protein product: CASSQFPHPSSYNGQFF.

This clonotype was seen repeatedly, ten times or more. This CDR3 reads CASSSRTGGAFNEQFF. The CDR3 bases are TGTGCCAGCAGCTCAAGGACGGGGGGGGCCTTCAATGAGCAGTTCTTC. V is TRBV6-6 and J is TRBJ2-1; TRBD2 agrees at 8 bases. Germline V lookup: CDR1 MNHNY, CDR2 SVGAGI (reference sequence). CDR3 length equals 16 residues. Unmatched junction bases numbered 13, after V lost 6 bases and J lost 6 bases.

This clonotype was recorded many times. CDR3 sequence (DNA): TGTGCCAGCAGCCGCCGGGACTCACGAATCGGCGTCTACGAGCAGTACTTC. Protein product: CASSRRDSRIGVYEQYF. The rearrangement uses TRBV27 and TRBJ2-7; a possible D gene is TRBD2 (6 bases). This CDR3 comprises 17 residues. CDR1 and CDR2 from the germline V gene are MNHEY and SMNVEV (reference sequence). The ends were cut back, 6 bases at V and 3 bases at J, with 24 bases in the middle.

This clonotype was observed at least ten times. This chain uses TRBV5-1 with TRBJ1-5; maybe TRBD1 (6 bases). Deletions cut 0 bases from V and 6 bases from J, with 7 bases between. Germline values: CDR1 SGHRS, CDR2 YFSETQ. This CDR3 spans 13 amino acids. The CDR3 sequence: CASSLVGGQPQHF. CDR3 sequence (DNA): TGCGCCAGCAGCTTGGTAGGGGGTCAGCCCCAGCATTTT.

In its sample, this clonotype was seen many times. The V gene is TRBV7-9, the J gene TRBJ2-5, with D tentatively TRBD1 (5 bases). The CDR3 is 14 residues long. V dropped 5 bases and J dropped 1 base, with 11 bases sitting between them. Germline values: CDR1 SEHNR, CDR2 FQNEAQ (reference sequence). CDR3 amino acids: CASSLTAFQETQYF. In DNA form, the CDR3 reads TGTGCCAGCAGCCTGACAGCTTTCCAAGAGACCCAGTACTTC. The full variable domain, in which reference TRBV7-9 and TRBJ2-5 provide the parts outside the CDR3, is DTGVSQNPRHKITKRGQNVTFRCDPISEHNRLYWYRQTLGQGPEFLTYFQNEAQLEKSRLLSDRFSAERPKGSFSTLEIQRTEQGDSAMYLCASSLTAFQETQYFGPGTRLLVL.

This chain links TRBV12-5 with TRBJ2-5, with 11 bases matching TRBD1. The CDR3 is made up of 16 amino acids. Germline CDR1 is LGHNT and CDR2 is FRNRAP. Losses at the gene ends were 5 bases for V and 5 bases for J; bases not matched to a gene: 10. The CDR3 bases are TGTGCTAGTGGTCCGGGGGACAGGGGGGATTGGGAGACCCAGTACTTC. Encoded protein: CASGPGDRGDWETQYF.

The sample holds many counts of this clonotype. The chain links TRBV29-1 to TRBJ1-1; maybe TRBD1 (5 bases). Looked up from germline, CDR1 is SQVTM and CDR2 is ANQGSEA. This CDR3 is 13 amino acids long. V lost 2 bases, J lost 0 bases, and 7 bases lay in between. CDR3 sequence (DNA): TGCAGCGTTGAAATACAGGTGAACACTGAAGCTTTCTTT. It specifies CSVEIQVNTEAFF.

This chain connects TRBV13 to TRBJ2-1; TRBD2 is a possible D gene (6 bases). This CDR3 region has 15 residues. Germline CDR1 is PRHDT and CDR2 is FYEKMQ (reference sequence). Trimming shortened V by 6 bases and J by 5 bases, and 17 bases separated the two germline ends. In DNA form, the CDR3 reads TGTGCCAGCAGACCCTGGGGGGTTTGGGACAATGAGCAGTTCTTC. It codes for CASRPWGVWDNEQFF.

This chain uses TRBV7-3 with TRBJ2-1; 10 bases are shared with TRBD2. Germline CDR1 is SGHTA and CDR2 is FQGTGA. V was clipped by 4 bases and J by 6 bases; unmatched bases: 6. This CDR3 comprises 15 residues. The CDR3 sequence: CASSSGTSGVNEQFF. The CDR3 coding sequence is TGTGCCAGCAGCTCAGGCACTAGCGGGGTCAATGAGCAGTTCTTC.

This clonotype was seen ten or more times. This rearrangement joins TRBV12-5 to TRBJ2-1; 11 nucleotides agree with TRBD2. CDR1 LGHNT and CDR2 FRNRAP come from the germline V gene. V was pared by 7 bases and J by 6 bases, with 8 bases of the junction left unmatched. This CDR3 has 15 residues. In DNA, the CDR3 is TGTGCTAGTGCTGACCTAGCGGGGGGTCTCAATGAGCAGTTCTTC. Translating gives CASADLAGGLNEQFF.

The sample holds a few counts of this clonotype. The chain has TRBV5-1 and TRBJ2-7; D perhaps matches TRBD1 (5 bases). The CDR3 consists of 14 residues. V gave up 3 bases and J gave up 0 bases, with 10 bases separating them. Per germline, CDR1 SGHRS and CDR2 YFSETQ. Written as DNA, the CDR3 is TGCGCCAGCAGCTACACAACAGGCTCCTACGAGCAGTACTTC. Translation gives CASSYTTGSYEQYF.

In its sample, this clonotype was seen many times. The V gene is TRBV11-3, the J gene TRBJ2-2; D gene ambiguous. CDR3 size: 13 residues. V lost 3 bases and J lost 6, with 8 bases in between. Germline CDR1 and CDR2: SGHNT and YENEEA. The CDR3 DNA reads TGTGCCAGCAGCTTTAAGCGCGCCGGGGAGCTGTTTTTT. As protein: CASSFKRAGELFF.

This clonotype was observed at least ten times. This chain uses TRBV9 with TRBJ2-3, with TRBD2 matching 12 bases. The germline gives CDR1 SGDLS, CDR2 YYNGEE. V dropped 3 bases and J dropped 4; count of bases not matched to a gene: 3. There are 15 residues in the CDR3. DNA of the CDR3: TGTGCCAGCAGCGGGACTAGCGGGAACCCAGATACGCAGTATTTT. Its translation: CASSGTSGNPDTQYF.

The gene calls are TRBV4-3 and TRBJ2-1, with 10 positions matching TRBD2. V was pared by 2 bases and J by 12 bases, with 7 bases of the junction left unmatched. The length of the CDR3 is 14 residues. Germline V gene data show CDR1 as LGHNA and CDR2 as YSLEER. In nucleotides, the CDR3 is TGCGCCAGCAGCCAACTAGCGGGAGCTCCCTTGCAGTTCTTC. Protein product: CASSQLAGAPLQFF.

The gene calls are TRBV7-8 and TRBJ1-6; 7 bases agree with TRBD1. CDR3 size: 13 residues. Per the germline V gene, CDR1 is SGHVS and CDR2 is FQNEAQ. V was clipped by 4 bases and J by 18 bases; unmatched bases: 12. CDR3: CASSSGPDRAAHF. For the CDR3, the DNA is TGTGCCAGCAGCTCAGGCCCCGACAGGGCCGCCCACTTT.

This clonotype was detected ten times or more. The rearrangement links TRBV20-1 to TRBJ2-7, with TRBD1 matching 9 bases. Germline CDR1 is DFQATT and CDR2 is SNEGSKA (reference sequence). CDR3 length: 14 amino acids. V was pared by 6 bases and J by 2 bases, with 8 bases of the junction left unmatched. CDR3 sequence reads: CSAPRDRDTYEQYF. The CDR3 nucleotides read TGCAGTGCCCCCCGGGACAGGGATACCTACGAGCAGTACTTC.

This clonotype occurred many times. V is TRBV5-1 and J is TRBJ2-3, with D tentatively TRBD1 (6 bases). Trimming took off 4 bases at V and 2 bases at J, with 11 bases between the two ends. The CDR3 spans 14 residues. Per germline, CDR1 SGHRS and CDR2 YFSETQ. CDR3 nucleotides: TGCGCCAGCAGCCCAGGGGCGATCACAGATACGCAGTATTTT. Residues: CASSPGAITDTQYF. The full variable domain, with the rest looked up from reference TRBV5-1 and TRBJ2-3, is KAGVTQTPRYLIKTRGQQVTLSCSPISGHRSVSWYQQTPGQGLQFLFEYFSETQRNKGNFPGRFSGRQFSNSRSEMNVSTLELGDSALYLCASSPGAITDTQYFGPGTRLTVL.

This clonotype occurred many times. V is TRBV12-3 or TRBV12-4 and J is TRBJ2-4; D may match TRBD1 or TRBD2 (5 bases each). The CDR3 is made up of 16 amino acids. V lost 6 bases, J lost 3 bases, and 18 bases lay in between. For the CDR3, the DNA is TGTGCCAGCAGCTGGGGACCCTGGGATAACAAAAACATTCAGTACTTC. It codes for CASSWGPWDNKNIQYF.

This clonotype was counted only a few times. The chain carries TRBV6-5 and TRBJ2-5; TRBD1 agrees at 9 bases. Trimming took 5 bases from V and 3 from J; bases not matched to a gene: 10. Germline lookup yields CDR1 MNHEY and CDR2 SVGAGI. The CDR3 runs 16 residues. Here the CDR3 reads CASSRQPGQGEETQYF. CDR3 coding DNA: TGTGCCAGCAGTCGGCAACCGGGACAGGGAGAAGAGACCCAGTACTTC.